This T cell receptor beta chain comes out of a study of T-cell reconstitution after alpha-beta-depleted transplantation in children. Study-wide findings and caveats: Surviving recipient T cells and intrathymic progenitors accounted for some patients' high TCRbeta diversity at day 60. Fresh T-cell production supplied most of the T-cell counts and diversity seen one year after transplant. Reportedly, roughly two months post-transplant, alpha-beta T cells arose from several hundred expanded graft clones.

The TCRbeta library was prepared with unique molecular identifiers. TCRdb itself ran the PCR reads through MiXCR, one entry per CDR3 protein. The sample holds fewer than 400,000 distinct CDR3 sequences, approximately 20% seen once. A note on this clonotype: The antigen is undetermined.

The CDR3 covers 17 residues. V was clipped by 4 bases and J by 6 bases; unmatched bases: 15. The source material was PBMCs, mostly from graft donor cells, sampled 180 days after TCRalphabeta/CD19-depleted stem cell transplant. V usage is TRBV12-3 or TRBV12-4 and J usage is TRBJ2-1, with TRBD2 matching over 7 bases. The clonotype comes from a male patient younger than 18 who had a stem cell transplant for acute lymphoblastic leukemia, so the T cells may come from the graft donor. CDR3: CASSSLPATSRSNEQFF. In DNA form, the CDR3 reads TGTGCCAGCAGTTCCCTACCGGCGACTAGCAGAAGCAATGAGCAGTTCTTC.